The rows below give T cell receptor beta chains drawn from one sample of a study of glioma-infiltrating T cells after dendritic cell vaccination. Method: immunoSEQ multiplex PCR; TCRdb's copy keeps in-frame clones and lacks some. The sample shows some 110,000 clones, 90% of them seen only once. Here the sequenced sample was blood, taken after dendritic cell vaccination. The receptors shown here come from a human donor with glioblastoma. The CDR3 runs from the conserved cysteine through the conserved F or W. Each record gives: J gene, V gene, clone size, D gene, CDR3 protein. A D gene is named only where the DNA matches it firmly. The size entry is marked missing in some rows and otherwise reads once, few, many or a size class.

TRBJ2-7,TRBV6-4,-,TRBD1,CASSTRTGIYEQYF
TRBJ2-6,TRBV12-5,-,-,CASGLSGANVLTF
TRBJ2-7,TRBV5-1,-,-,CASSLRTSGSNEQYF
TRBJ2-7,TRBV19,-,TRBD2,CASRGLAGGEQYF
TRBJ2-5,TRBV9,-,TRBD2,CASSPPTGSGRGETQYF
TRBJ2-3,TRBV5-1,once,-,CASSLETARGDTQYF
TRBJ1-1,TRBV5-1,-,-,CASSSLGRTDDAFF
TRBJ2-1,TRBV7-9,-,TRBD1,CASSATGGDLKRYNEQFF
TRBJ2-3,TRBV10-3,once,TRBD2,CAISEASQLAARTDTQYF
TRBJ2-1,TRBV15,once,TRBD2,CATSRERLAGPYNEQFF
TRBJ2-7,TRBV2,-,-,CASSPSSYEQYF
TRBJ2-4,TRBV30,-,-,CAWSVPGSVNIQYF
TRBJ2-6,TRBV25-1,once,-,CASSVTGLISGANVLTF
TRBJ2-5,TRBV10-2,once,-,CASSEDSTIETQYF
TRBJ1-1,TRBV5-1,-,TRBD1,CASSTTGGSPEAFF
TRBJ1-6,TRBV15,-,-,CATSRDVSPLHF
TRBJ2-5,TRBV10-3,-,-,CAISERQAYQETQYF
TRBJ2-2,TRBV10-3,-,TRBD1,CAISARTGATTGELFF
TRBJ1-1,TRBV27,-,-,CASSSPGGDVHEAFF
TRBJ2-5,TRBV5-1,once,-,CASSPGDSETQYF
TRBJ2-3,TRBV9,-,TRBD2,CASSVGTSGGRDTQYF
TRBJ2-3,TRBV7-9,-,-,CASSLGDFTDTQYF
TRBJ2-3,TRBV19,-,TRBD2,CASSIGIAGGQDTQYF
TRBJ2-1,TRBV5-1,-,TRBD2,CASSLGVAGDEQFF
TRBJ2-7,TRBV7-8,-,-,CASSAQMAEQYF
TRBJ1-2,TRBV29-1,-,-,CSVELVKGGYGYTF
TRBJ2-3,TRBV15,-,-,CATSRGQGGTQYF